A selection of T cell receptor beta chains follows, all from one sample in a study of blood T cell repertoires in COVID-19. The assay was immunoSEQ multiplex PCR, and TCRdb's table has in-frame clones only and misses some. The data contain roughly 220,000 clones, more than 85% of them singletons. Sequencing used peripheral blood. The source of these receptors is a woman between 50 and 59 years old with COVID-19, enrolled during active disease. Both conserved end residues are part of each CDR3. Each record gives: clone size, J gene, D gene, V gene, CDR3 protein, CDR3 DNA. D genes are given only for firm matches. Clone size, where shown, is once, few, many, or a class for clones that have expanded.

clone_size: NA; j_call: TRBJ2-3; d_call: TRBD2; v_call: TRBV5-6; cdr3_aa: CASSFGASGGTDTQYF; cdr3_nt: TGTGCCAGCAGCTTTGGAGCTAGCGGGGGAACAGATACGCAGTATTTT
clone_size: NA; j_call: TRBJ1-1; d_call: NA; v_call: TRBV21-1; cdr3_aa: CASSSHSPLRDRGGITEAFF; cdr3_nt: TGTGCCAGCAGCTCCCACTCGCCACTCCGGGACAGGGGGGGAATCACTGAAGCTTTCTTT
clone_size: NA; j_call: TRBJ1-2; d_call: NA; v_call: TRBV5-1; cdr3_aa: CASSPRPSGFWDYGYTF; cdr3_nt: TGCGCCAGCAGCCCAAGACCTTCAGGGTTTTGGGACTATGGCTACACCTTC
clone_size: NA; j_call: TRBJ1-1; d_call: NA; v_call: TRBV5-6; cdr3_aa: CASSLLDGSTEAFF; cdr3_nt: TGTGCCAGCAGCTTGCTGGACGGGAGCACTGAAGCTTTCTTT
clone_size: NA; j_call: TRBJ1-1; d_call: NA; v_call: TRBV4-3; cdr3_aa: CASSQDKAVNTEAFF; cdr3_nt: TGCGCCAGCAGCCAAGATAAGGCGGTGAACACTGAAGCTTTCTTT
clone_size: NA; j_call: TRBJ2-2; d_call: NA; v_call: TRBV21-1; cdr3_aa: CASSIQTGFGELFF; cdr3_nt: TGTGCCAGCAGCATCCAAACAGGGTTCGGGGAGCTGTTTTTT
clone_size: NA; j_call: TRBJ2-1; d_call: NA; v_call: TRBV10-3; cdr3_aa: CAISESGQGGNEQFF; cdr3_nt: TGTGCCATCAGTGAGTCGGGGCAGGGAGGCAATGAGCAGTTCTTC
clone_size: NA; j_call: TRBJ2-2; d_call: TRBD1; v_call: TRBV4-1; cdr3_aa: CASSFRTGSKTGELFF; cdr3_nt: TGCGCCAGCAGCTTCAGGACAGGGTCTAAGACCGGGGAGCTGTTTTTT
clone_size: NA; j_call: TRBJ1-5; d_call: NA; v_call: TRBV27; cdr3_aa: CASSFLAGTNSNQPQHF; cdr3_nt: TGTGCCAGCAGTTTTCTTGCCGGGACAAATAGCAATCAGCCCCAGCATTTT
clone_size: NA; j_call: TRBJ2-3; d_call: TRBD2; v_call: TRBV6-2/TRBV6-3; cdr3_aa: CASSYRRGGVDTQYF; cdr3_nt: TGTGCCAGCAGTTACAGGCGGGGGGGCGTAGATACGCAGTATTTT
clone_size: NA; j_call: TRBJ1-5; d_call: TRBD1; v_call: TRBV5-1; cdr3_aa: CASSPGTDNQPQHF; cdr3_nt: TGCGCCAGCAGCCCAGGGACAGACAATCAGCCCCAGCATTTT
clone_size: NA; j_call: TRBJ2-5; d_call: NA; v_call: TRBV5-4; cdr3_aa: CASSLATDRWRETQYF; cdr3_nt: TGTGCCAGCAGCTTGGCGACCGACAGGTGGAGGGAGACCCAGTACTTC
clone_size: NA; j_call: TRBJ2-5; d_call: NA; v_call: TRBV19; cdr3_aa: CASSIILQETQYF; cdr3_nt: TGTGCCAGTAGTATAATACTCCAAGAGACCCAGTACTTC
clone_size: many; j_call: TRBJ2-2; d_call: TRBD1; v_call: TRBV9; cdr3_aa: CASTTTGGETGELFF; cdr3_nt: TGTGCCAGCACGACAACAGGGGGAGAGACCGGGGAGCTGTTTTTT
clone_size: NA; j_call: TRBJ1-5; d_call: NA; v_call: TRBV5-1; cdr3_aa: CASSLEGVNQPQHF; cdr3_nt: TGCGCCAGCAGCTTGGAAGGAGTCAATCAGCCCCAGCATTTT
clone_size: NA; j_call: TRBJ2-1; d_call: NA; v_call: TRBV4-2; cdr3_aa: CASSQVAVGEQFF; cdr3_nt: TGTGCCAGCAGCCAAGTTGCGGTGGGTGAGCAGTTCTTC
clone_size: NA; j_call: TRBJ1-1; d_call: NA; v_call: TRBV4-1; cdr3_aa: CASSASGGIWMNTEAFF; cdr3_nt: TGCGCCAGCAGCGCCAGCGGGGGAATCTGGATGAACACTGAAGCTTTCTTT
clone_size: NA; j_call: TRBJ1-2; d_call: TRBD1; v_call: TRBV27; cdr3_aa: CASRFRDRSYGYTF; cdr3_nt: TGTGCCAGCAGATTCCGGGACAGGTCCTATGGCTACACCTTC
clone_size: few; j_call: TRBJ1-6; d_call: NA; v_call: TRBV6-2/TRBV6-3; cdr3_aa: CASSPQVMGSPLHF; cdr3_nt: TGTGCCAGCAGTCCACAGGTGATGGGCTCACCCCTCCACTTT
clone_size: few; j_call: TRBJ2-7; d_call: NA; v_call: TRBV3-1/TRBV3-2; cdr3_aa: CASSVTRWSYEQYF; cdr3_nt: TGTGCCAGCAGCGTGACTAGATGGTCCTACGAGCAGTACTTC
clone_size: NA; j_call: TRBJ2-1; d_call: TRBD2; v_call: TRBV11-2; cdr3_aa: CASRKIAGPYNEQFF; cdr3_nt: TGTGCCAGCAGAAAAATAGCGGGGCCCTACAATGAGCAGTTCTTC
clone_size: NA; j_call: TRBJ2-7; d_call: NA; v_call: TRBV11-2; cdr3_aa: CASSPGLPTYEQYF; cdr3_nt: TGTGCCAGCAGCCCCGGACTACCCACCTACGAGCAGTACTTC
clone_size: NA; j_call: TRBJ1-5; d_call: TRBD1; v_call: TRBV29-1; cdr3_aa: CSVSDRGSNQPQHF; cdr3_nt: TGCAGCGTTTCGGACAGGGGTAGCAATCAGCCCCAGCATTTT
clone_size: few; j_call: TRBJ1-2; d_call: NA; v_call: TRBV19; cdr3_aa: CASTLFADTNYGYTF; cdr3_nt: TGTGCCAGTACCCTTTTCGCGGACACTAACTATGGCTACACCTTC
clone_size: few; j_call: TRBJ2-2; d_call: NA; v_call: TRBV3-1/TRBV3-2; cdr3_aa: CASSLVTGELFF; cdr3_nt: TGTGCCAGCAGCCTAGTAACCGGGGAGCTGTTTTTT
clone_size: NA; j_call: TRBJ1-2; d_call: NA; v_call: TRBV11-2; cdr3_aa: CASSPPSYGYTF; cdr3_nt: TGTGCCAGCAGCCCCCCTTCCTATGGCTACACCTTC
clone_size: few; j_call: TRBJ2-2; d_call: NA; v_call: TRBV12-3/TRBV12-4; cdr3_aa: CASSHSNTGELFF; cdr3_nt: TGTGCCAGCAGTCACTCGAACACCGGGGAGCTGTTTTTT
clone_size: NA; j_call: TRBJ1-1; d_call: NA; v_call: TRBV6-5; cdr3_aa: CASSFSLDRMNTEAFF; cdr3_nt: TGTGCCAGCAGTTTTAGCCTAGACAGGATGAACACTGAAGCTTTCTTT
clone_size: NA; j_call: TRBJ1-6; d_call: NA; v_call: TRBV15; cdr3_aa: CATSREQVGGSPLHF; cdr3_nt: TGTGCCACCAGCAGAGAACAGGTCGGTGGGTCACCCCTCCACTTT